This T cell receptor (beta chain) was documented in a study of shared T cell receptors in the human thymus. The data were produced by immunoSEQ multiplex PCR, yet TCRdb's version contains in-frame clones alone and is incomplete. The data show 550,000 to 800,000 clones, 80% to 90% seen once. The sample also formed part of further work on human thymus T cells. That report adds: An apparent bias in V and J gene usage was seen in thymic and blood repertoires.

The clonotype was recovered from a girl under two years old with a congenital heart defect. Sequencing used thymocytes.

The CDR3 sequence: CASSLELVVSHALYNEQFF. The CDR3 DNA follows: TGTGCCAGCAGCTTAGAGTTGGTTGTCTCACACGCCCTCTACAATGAGCAGTTCTTC. The chain carries TRBV7-2 and TRBJ2-1; D unclear. Trimming took off 1 base at V and 3 bases at J, with 22 bases between the two ends. The CDR3 runs 19 residues. The germline CDR1 and CDR2 sequences are SGHTA and FQGNSA.